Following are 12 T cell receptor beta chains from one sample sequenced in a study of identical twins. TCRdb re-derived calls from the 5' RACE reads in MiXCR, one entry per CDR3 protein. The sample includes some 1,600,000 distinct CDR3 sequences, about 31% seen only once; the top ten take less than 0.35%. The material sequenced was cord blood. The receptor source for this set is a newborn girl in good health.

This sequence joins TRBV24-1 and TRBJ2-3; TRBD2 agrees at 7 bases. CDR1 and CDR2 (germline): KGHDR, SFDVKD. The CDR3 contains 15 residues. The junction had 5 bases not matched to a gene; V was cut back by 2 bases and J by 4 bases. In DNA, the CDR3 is TGTGCCACCAGTGATTCTCGACTAGCATCAGATACGCAGTATTTT. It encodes CATSDSRLASDTQYF.

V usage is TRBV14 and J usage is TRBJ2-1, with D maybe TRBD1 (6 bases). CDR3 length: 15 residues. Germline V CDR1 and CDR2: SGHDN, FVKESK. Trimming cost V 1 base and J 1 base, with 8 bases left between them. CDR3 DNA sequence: TGTGCCAGCAGCCAAGTCAGGGGTTCCTACAATGAGCAGTTCTTC. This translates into CASSQVRGSYNEQFF. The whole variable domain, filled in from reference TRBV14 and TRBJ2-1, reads EAGVTQFPSHSVIEKGQTVTLRCDPISGHDNLYWYRRVMGKEIKFLLHFVKESKQDESGMPNNRFLAERTGGTYSTLKVQPAELEDSGVYFCASSQVRGSYNEQFFGPGTRLTVL.

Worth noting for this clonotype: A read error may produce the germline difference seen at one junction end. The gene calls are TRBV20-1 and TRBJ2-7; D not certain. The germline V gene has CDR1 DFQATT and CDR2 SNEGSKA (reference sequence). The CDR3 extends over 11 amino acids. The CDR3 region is CSSRDRYEQYF. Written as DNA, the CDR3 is TGCAGTTCTAGAGATCGGTACGAGCAGTACTTC.

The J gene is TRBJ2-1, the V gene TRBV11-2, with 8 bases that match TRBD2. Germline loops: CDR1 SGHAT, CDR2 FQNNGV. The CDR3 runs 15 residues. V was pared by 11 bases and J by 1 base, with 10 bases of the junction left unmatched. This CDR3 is CAEQRAGGSYNEQFF. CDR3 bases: TGTGCCGAACAGAGGGCGGGGGGATCCTACAATGAGCAGTTCTTC.

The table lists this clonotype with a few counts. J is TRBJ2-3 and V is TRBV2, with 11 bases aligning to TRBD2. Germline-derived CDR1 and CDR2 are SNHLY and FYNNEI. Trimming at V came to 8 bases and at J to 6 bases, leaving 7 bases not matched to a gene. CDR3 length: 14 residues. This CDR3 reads CASAKLAGVDTQYF. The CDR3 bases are TGTGCCAGCGCGAAACTAGCGGGAGTGGATACGCAGTATTTT.

CDR3 residues: CASSLGLAGVTEQYF. The CDR3 DNA follows: TGTGCCAGCAGTTTAGGACTAGCGGGAGTTACCGAGCAGTACTTC. This chain links TRBV27 with TRBJ2-7, with 13 positions matching TRBD2. Trimming took 2 bases from V and 6 from J; bases not matched to a gene: 4. CDR3 length equals 15 residues. Germline loops: CDR1 MNHEY, CDR2 SMNVEV (reference sequence).

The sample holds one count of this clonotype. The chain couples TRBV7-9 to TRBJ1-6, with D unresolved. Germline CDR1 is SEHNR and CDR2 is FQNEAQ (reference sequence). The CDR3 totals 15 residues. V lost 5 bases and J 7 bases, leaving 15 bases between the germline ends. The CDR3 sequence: CASSIVTDPNSPLHF. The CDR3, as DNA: TGTGCCAGCAGCATTGTGACGGATCCCAATTCACCCCTCCACTTT.

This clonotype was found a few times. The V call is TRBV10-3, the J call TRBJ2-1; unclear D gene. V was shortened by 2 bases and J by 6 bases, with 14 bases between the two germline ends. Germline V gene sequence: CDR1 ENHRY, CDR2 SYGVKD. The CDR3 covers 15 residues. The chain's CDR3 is CAISEGRPGPNEQFF. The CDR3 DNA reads TGTGCCATCAGTGAGGGCCGGCCTGGGCCCAATGAGCAGTTCTTC.

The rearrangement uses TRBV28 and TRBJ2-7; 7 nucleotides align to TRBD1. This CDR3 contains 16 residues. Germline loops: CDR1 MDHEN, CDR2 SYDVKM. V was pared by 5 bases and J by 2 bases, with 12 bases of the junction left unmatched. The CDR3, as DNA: TGTGCCAGCAGTCAATCCGGACAGGCTATGACCTACGAGCAGTACTTC. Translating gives CASSQSGQAMTYEQYF.

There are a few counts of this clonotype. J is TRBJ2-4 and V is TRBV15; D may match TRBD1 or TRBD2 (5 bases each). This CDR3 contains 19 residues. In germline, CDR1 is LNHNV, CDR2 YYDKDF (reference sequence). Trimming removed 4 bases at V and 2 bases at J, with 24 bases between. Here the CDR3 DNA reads TGTGCCACCAGCACCGCGAACCTTCAGGGAGTGGGAACCAAAAACATTCAGTACTTC. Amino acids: CATSTANLQGVGTKNIQYF.

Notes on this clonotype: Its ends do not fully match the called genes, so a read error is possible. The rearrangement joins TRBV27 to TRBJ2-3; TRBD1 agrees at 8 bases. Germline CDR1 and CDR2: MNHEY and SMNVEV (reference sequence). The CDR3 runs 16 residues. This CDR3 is CASRTRGLTLTDTHYF. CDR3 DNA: TGTGCCAGCAGAACCAGGGGGCTAACACTCACAGATACGCATTATTTT.

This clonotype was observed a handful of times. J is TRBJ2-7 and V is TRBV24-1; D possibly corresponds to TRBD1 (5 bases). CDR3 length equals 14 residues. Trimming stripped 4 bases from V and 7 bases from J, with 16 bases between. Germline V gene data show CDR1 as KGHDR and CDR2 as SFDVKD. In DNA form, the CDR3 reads TGTGCCACCAGTGACTACCGACAGCAGCATGAGCAGTACTTC. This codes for CATSDYRQQHEQYF.